Listed here is a single TCR beta chain. The target antigen is unknown. Trimming at V came to 3 bases and at J to 7 bases, leaving 9 bases not matched to a gene. This CDR3 is built from 16 residues. The germline CDR1 and CDR2 sequences are SGHNT and YYREEE (reference sequence). This sample was included in a study of early T cells in non-severe SARS-CoV-2 infection. Study summary: Chains stayed unpaired after sequencing of bulk RNA from unsorted whole blood. Study-level results: CD4 and private specificities were missed by VDJdb matching, which favored anti-spike CD8 responses.

The library protocol tagged individual cDNA molecules with unique molecular identifiers. TCRdb re-derived calls from the 5' RACE reads in MiXCR, one entry per CDR3 protein. The sample consists of about 81,000 distinct CDR3 sequences, roughly 5.7% of them appearing once. The clonotype was recovered from an adult who was a healthcare worker with PCR-confirmed SARS-CoV-2 infection or an uninfected control (not recorded which). The sequenced sample was whole blood. The chain uses TRBV5-4 and TRBJ2-7; TRBD2 aligns across 14 bases. CDR3 sequence: CASSSGLAGAAGEQYF. CDR3 coding DNA: TGTGCCAGCAGCTCGGGACTAGCGGGAGCCGCGGGTGAGCAGTACTTC. The full variable domain, rest sourced from reference TRBV5-4 and TRBJ2-7, is ETGVTQSPTHLIKTRGQQVTLRCSSQSGHNTVSWYQQALGQGPQFIFQYYREEENGRGNFPPRFSGLQFPNYSSELNVNALELDDSALYLCASSSGLAGAAGEQYFGPGTRLTVT.